This note documents a single TCR beta chain sequence. Repertoires were generated with immunoSEQ multiplex PCR, while TCRdb's copy carries only in-frame clones and drops some. The sample lists approximately 200,000 clones; more than 65% were seen once. This record comes from a study of blood T cell repertoires in COVID-19. Categorization into cohorts depended on clinical history that participants reported. With 1 base removed from V and 2 bases from J, the gap between germline ends came to 27 bases. Germline CDR1 is LGHNT and CDR2 is FRNRAP. This CDR3 has 20 amino acids. The clonotype comes from a man aged 35 to 55 who had recovered from COVID-19. V is TRBV12-5 and J is TRBJ2-7; D perhaps matches TRBD2 (6 bases). The specimen sequenced was PBMCs or T cells enriched from blood (not recorded which). The CDR3 sequence is CASGLALYPTRGFGTYEQYF. The CDR3, as DNA: TGTGCTAGTGGTTTGGCCCTGTACCCAACGCGGGGTTTCGGCACCTACGAGCAGTACTTC. Based on the CDR3 plus reference TRBV12-5 and TRBJ2-7, the full variable domain is DARVTQTPRHKVTEMGQEVTMRCQPILGHNTVFWYRQTMMQGLELLAYFRNRAPLDDSGMPKDRFSAEMPDATLATLKIQPSEPRDSAVYFCASGLALYPTRGFGTYEQYFGPGTRLTVT.